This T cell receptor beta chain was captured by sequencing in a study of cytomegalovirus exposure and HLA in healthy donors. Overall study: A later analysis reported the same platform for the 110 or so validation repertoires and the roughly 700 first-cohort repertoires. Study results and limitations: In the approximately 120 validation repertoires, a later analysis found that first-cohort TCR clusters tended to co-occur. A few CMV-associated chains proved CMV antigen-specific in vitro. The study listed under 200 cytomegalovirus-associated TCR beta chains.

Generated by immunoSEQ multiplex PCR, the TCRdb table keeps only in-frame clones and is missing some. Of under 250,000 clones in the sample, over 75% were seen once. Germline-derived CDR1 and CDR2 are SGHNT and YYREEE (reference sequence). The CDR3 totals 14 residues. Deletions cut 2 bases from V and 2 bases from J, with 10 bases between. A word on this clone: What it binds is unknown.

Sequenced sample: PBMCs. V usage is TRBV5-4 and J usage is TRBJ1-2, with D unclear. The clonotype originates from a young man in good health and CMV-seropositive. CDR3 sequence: CASSLVSPNYGYTF. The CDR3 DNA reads TGTGCCAGCAGCTTAGTCAGTCCCAACTATGGCTACACCTTC.